These T cell receptor beta chains were read from a single sample in a study of blood T cell repertoires in COVID-19. Libraries were prepared by immunoSEQ multiplex PCR; TCRdb keeps only in-frame clonotypes and omits some of them. Among around 150,000 clones listed, 70% to 90% were seen once. Source material: peripheral blood. The receptor source for this set is a woman aged 50 to 65 with acute or convalescent COVID-19. CDR3s include the opening cysteine and the closing phenylalanine or tryptophan. Each record gives: J gene, CDR3 length, V gene, clone size, CDR3 protein. Not all rows give a size; the values are once, few, many and, for expanded clones, a class.

>TRBJ1-1|15|TRBV5-1|-
CASSQQRTGNTEAFF
>TRBJ1-2|13|TRBV11-2|-
CASSQQGDYGYTF
>TRBJ2-3|15|TRBV9|-
CASSVGTATGDTQYF
>TRBJ1-4|13|TRBV30|-
CAWIGRGNEKLFF
>TRBJ2-7|15|TRBV13|-
CASSLMPGQGVTQYF
>TRBJ2-2|16|TRBV1|many
CTSSHDDRGLPGELFF
>TRBJ2-7|15|TRBV5-5|-
CASSGALDGIYEQYF
>TRBJ1-5|16|TRBV19|-
CASSIPQALSNQPQHF
>TRBJ2-5|11|TRBV30|-
CAWGPGETQYF
>TRBJ1-2|14|TRBV13|-
CASSSGLANYGYTF
>TRBJ1-6|14|TRBV6-2/TRBV6-3|-
CASSYLASRSPLHF
>TRBJ2-7|12|TRBV28|-
CASGTGTYEQYF
>TRBJ2-4|14|TRBV30|-
CALGLTGQGGIQYF
>TRBJ2-3|15|TRBV7-3|-
CASSLIETSTDTQYF
>TRBJ2-5|13|TRBV7-9|-
CASSFASGETQYF
>TRBJ1-2|14|TRBV11-1|-
CASSLEAINYGYTF
>TRBJ2-7|14|TRBV18|-
CASSPRPRTYEQYF
>TRBJ2-2|15|TRBV5-4|-
CASSLYRDDTGELFF
>TRBJ1-3|13|TRBV12-2|-
CASRLGGGNTIYF
>TRBJ1-5|14|TRBV5-3|few
CARSSITGGQPQHF